This record concerns one T cell receptor beta chain sequence. Repertoires were generated with immunoSEQ multiplex PCR, while TCRdb's copy carries only in-frame clones and drops some. The table records 150,000 to 200,000 clones, roughly four fifths of them present only once. The data belong to a study of blood T cell repertoires in COVID-19. Study overall: Donors in the United States, Italy and Spain gave samples during acute or convalescent COVID-19. PBMCs, B-cell-depleted T cells, or T cells were the source of the cDNA or gDNA that made up the material.

V was pared by 7 bases and J by 4 bases, with 13 bases between. The germline V gene encodes CDR1 LNHDA and CDR2 SQIVND (reference sequence). The CDR3 is 13 residues long. The chain employs TRBV19 and TRBJ1-2; tentative D call: TRBD1 (6 bases). The clonotype comes from a man in his forties or fifties who had recovered from COVID-19. Sequencing was carried out using PBMCs or T cells enriched from blood (not recorded which). CDR3 coding DNA: TGTGCCAGTACCCGAGGGGGGGCCTATGGCTACACCTTC. Protein product: CASTRGGAYGYTF.